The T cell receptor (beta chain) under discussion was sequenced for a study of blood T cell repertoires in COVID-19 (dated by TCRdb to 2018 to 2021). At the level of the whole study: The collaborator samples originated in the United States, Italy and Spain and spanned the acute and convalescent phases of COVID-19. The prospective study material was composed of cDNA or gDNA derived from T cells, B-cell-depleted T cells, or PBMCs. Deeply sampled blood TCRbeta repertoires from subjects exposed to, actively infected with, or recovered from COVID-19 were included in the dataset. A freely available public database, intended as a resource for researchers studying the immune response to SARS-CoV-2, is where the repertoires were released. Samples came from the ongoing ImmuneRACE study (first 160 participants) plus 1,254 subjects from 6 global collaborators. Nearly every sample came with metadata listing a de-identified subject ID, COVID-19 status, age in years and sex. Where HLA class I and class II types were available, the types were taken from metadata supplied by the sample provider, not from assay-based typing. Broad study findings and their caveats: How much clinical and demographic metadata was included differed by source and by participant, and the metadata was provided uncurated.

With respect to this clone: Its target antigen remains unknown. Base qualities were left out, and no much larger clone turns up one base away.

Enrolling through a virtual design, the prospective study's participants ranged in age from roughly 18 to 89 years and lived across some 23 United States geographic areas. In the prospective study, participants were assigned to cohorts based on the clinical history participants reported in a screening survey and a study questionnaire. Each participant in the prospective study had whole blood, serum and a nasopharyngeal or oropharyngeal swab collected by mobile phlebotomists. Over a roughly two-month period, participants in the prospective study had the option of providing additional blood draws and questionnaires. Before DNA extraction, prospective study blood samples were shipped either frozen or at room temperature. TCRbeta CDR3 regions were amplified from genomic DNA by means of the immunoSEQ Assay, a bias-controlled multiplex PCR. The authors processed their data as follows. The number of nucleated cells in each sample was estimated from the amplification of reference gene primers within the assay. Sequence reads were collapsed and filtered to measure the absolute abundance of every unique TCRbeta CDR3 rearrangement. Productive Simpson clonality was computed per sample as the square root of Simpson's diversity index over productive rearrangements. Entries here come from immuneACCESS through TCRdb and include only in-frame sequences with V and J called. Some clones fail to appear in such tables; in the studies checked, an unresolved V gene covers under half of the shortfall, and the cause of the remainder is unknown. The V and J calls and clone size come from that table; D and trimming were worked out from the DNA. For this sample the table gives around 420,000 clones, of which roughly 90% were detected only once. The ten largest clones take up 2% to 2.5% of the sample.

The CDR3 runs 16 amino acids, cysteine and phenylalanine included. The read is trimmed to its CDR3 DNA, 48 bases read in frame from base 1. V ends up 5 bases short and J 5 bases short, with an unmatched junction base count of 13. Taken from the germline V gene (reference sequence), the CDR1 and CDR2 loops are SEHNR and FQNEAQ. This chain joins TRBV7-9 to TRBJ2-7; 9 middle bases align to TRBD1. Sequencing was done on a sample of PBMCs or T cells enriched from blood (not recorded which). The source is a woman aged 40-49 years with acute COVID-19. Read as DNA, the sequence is TGTGCCAGCAGCCTAGGGACAGGGTCTAGGGTACACGAGCAGTACTTC. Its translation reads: CASSLGTGSRVHEQYF. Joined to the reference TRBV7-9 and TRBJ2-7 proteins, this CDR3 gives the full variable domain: DTGVSQNPRHKITKRGQNVTFRCDPISEHNRLYWYRQTLGQGPEFLTYFQNEAQLEKSRLLSDRFSAERPKGSFSTLEIQRTEQGDSAMYLCASSLGTGSRVHEQYFGPGTRLTVT.